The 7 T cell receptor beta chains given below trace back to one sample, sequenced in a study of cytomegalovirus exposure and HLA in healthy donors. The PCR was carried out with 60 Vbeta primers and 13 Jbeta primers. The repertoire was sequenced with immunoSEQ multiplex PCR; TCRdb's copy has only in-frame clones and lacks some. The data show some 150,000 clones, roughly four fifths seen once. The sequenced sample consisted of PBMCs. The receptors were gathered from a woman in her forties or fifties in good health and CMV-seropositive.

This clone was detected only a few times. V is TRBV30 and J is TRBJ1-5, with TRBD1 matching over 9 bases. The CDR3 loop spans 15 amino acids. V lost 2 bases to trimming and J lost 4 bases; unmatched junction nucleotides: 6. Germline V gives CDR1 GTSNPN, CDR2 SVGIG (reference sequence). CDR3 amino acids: CAWSTGQGGNQPQHF. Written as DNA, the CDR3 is TGTGCCTGGAGTACGGGACAGGGAGGGAATCAGCCCCAGCATTTT.

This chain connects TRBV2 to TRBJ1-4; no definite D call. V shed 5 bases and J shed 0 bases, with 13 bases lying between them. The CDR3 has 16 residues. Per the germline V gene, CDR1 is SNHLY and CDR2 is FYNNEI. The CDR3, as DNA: TGTGCCAGCAGTCCCCAGGCGGGGACAACTAATGAAAAACTGTTTTTT. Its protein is CASSPQAGTTNEKLFF.

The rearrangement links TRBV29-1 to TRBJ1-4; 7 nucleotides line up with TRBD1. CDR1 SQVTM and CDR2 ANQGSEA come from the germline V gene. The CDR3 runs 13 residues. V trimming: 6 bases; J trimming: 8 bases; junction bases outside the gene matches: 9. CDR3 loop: CSVGDSGSEKLFF. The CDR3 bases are TGCAGCGTAGGGGACAGCGGCAGCGAAAAACTGTTTTTT.

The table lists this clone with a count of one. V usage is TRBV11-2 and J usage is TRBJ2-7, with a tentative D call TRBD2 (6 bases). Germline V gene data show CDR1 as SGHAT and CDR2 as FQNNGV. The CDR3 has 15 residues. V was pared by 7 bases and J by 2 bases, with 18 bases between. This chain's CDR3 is CASINLGGSTYEQYF. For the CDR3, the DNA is TGTGCCAGCATCAATTTAGGAGGGAGCACCTACGAGCAGTACTTC.

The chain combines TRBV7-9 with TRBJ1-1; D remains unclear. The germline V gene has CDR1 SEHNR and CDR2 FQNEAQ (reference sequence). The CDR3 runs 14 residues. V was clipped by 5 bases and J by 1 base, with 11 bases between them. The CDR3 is CASSLTRENTEAFF. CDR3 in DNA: TGTGCCAGCAGCCTAACTAGGGAGAACACTGAAGCTTTCTTT.

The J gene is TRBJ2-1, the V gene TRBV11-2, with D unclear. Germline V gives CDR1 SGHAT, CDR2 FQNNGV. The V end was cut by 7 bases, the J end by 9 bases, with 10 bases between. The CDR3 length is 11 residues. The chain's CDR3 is CASTLQAEQFF. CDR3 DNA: TGTGCCAGCACCCTCCAGGCTGAGCAGTTCTTC.

The CDR3 spells CASAGGWDQETQYF. CDR3 nucleotides: TGTGCGAGTGCAGGGGGCTGGGACCAAGAGACCCAGTACTTC. The chain couples TRBV10-3 to TRBJ2-5; 8 bases align to TRBD1. The CDR3 is 14 residues long. Germline V lookup: CDR1 ENHRY, CDR2 SYGVKD.